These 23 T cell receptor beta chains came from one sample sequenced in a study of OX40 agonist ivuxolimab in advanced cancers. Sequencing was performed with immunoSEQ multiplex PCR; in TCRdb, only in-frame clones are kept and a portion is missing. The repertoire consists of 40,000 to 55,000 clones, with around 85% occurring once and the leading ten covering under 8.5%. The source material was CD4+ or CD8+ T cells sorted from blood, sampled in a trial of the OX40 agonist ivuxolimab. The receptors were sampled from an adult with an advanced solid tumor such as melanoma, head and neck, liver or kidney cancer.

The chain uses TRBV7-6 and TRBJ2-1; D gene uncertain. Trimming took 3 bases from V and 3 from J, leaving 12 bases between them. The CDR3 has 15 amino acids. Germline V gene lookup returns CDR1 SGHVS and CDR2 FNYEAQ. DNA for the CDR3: TGTGCCAGCAGCTTGGAAGAAGCCGTCTACAATGAGCAGTTCTTC. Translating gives CASSLEEAVYNEQFF. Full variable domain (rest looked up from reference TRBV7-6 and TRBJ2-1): GAGVSQSPRYKVTKRGQDVALRCDPISGHVSLYWYRQALGQGPEFLTYFNYEAQQDKSGLPNDRFSAERPEGSISTLTIQRTEQRDSAMYRCASSLEEAVYNEQFFGPGTRLTVL.

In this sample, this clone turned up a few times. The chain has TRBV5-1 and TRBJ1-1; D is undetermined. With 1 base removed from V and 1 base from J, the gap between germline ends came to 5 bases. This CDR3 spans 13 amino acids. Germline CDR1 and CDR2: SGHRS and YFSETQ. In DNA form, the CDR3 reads TGCGCCAGCAGCTTGTATGCGAACACTGAAGCTTTCTTT. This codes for CASSLYANTEAFF.

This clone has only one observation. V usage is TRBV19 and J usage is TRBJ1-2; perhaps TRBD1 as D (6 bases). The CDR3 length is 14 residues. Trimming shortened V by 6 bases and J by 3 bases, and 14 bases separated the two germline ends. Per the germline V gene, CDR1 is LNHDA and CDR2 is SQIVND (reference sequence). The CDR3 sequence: CASSLRGDHYGYTF. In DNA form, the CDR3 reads TGTGCCAGTAGCCTGAGGGGGGATCACTATGGCTACACCTTC.

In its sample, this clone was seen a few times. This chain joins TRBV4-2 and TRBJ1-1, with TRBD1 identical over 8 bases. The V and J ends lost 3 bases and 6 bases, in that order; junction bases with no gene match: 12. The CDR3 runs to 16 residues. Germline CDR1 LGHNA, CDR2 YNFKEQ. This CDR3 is CASSQSKGQGIPEAFF. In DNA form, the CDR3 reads TGTGCCAGCAGCCAGAGTAAAGGACAGGGTATCCCTGAAGCTTTCTTT.

In nucleotides, the CDR3 is TGTGCCAGCAGTTTTCTGTCAGGGTGGGGCACTGAAGCTTTCTTT. Protein: CASSFLSGWGTEAFF. The chain joins TRBV28 to TRBJ1-1; D perhaps matches TRBD1 (5 bases). The CDR3 is 15 residues long. V lost 3 bases and J 4 bases, leaving 15 bases between the germline ends. The V gene's germline CDR1 is MDHEN and CDR2 SYDVKM.

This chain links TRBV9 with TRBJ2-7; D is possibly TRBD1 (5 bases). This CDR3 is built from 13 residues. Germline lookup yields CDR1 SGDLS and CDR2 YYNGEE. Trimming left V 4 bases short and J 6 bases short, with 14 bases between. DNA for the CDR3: TGTGCCAGCAGCCCGCAGGGTAGAGGCGAGCAGTACTTC. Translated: CASSPQGRGEQYF.

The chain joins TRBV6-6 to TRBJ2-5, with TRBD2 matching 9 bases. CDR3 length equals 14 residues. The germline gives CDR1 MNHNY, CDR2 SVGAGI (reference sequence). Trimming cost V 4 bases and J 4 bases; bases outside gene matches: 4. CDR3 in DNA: TGTGCCAGCAGTTCCACTAGCGGGCGAGAGACCCAGTACTTC. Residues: CASSSTSGRETQYF.

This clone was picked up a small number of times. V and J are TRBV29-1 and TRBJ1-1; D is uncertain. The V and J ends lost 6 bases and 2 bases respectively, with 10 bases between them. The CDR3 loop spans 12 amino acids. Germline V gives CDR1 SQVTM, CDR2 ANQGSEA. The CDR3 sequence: CSVYRVNTEAFF. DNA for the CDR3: TGCAGCGTCTACAGAGTAAACACTGAAGCTTTCTTT. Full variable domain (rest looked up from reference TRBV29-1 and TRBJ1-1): SAVISQKPSRDICQRGTSLTIQCQVDSQVTMMFWYRQQPGQSLTLIATANQGSEATYESGFVIDKFPISRPNLTFSTLTVSNMSPEDSSIYLCSVYRVNTEAFFGQGTRLTVV.

The CDR3 loop is CASSRATWDTEAFF. CDR3 coding DNA: TGTGCCAGCAGTCGAGCCACTTGGGACACTGAAGCTTTCTTT. The chain is built from TRBV6-5 and TRBJ1-1, with unresolved D. From germline, CDR1 is MNHEY and CDR2 SVGAGI. Between the trimmed V and J ends, which lost 5 bases and 3 bases, there was a span of 13 bases. The CDR3 has 14 amino acids.

DNA of the CDR3: TGTGCCAGCAGTGAGCAGGGTTACGGGGCCAACGTCCTGACTTTC. Translation gives CASSEQGYGANVLTF. The rearrangement joins TRBV2 to TRBJ2-6; TRBD1 might be the D (5 bases). V shed 3 bases and J shed 4 bases, with 10 bases lying between them. This CDR3 has 15 residues. Germline CDR1 SNHLY, CDR2 FYNNEI.

The CDR3 reads CATSISGGTGRSTDTQYF. The CDR3 coding sequence is TGTGCCACCAGTATATCGGGGGGGACAGGGCGCAGCACAGATACGCAGTATTTT. V gene TRBV15 combines with J gene TRBJ2-3, with a possible D match to TRBD1 (9 bases). Germline values: CDR1 LNHNV, CDR2 YYDKDF (reference sequence). Trimming took off 6 bases at V and 0 bases at J, with 22 bases between the two ends. The CDR3 runs to 18 residues.

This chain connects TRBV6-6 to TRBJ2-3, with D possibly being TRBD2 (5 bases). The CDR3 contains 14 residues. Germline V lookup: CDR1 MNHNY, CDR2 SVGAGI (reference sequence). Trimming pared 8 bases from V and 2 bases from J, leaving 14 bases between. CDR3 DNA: TGTGCCAGCGTGAACCGGGGATTCACAGATACGCAGTATTTT. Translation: CASVNRGFTDTQYF.

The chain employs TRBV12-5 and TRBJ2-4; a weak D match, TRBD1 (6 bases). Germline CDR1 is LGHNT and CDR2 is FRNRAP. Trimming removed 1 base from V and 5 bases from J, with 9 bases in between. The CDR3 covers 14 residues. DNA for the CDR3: TGTGCTAGTGGTTTGGGGACAGCTGAAAACATTCAGTACTTC. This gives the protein CASGLGTAENIQYF.

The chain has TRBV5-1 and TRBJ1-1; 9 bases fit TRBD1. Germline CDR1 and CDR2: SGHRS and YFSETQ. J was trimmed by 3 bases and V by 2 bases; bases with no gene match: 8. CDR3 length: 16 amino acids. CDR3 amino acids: CASSLRTGGADTEAFF. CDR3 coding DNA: TGCGCCAGCAGCTTAAGAACAGGGGGCGCGGACACTGAAGCTTTCTTT.

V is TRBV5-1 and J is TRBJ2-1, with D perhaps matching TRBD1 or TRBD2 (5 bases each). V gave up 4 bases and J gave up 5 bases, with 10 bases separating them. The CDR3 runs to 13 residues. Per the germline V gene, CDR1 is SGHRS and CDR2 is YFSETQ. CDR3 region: CASSPGTNNEQFF. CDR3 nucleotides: TGCGCCAGCAGCCCCGGGACCAACAATGAGCAGTTCTTC.

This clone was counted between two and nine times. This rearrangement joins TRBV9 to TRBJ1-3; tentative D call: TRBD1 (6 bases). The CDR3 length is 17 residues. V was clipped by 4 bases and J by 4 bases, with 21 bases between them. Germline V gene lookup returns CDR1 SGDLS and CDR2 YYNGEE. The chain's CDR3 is CASSLQRGGSRGNTIYF. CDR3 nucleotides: TGTGCCAGCAGCCTCCAGAGGGGGGGCAGCCGAGGAAACACCATATATTTT.

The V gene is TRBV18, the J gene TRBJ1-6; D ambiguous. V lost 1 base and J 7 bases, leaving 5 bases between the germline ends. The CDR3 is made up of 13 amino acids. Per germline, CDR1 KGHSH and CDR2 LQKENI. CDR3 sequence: CASSPQENSPLHF. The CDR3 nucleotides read TGTGCCAGCTCACCACAGGAAAATTCACCCCTCCACTTT.

CDR3 in amino acids: CASSYGGITDTQYF. The CDR3 nucleotides read TGTGCCAGCAGTTACGGGGGCATCACAGATACGCAGTATTTT. The chain combines TRBV6-5 with TRBJ2-3; TRBD1 is a possible D gene (6 bases). V was shortened by 2 bases and J by 2 bases, with 8 bases between the two germline ends. CDR1 is MNHEY, CDR2 SVGAGI, per germline. The CDR3 contains 14 residues.

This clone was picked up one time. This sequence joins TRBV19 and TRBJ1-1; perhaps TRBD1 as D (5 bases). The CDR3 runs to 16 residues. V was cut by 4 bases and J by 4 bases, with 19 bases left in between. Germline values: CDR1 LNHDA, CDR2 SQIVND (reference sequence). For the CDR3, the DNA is TGTGCCAGTAGTAGATACAGGACGCCGGGGAGCACTGAAGCTTTCTTT. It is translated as CASSRYRTPGSTEAFF.

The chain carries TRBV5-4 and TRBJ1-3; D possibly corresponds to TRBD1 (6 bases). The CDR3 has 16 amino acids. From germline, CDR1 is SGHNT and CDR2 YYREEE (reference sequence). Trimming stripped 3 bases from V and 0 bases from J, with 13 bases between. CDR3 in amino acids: CASSSPRDNSGNTIYF. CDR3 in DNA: TGTGCCAGCAGCTCCCCCCGGGACAACTCTGGAAACACCATATATTTT. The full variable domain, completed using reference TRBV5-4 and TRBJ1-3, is ETGVTQSPTHLIKTRGQQVTLRCSSQSGHNTVSWYQQALGQGPQFIFQYYREEENGRGNFPPRFSGLQFPNYSSELNVNALELDDSALYLCASSSPRDNSGNTIYFGEGSWLTVV.

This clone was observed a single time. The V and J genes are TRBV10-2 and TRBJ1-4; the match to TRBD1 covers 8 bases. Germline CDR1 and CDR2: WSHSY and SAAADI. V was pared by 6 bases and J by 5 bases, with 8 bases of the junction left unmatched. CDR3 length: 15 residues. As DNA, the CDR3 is TGCGCCAGCAGATACGGACAGGGTCAGAATGAAAAACTGTTTTTT. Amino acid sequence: CASRYGQGQNEKLFF.

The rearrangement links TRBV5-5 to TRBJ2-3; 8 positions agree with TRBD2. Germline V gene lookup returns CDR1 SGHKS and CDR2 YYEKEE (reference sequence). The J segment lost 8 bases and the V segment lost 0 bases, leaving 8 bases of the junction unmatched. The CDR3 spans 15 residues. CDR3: CASSLDLASGGTQYF. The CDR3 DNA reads TGTGCCAGCAGCTTGGACCTAGCAAGCGGGGGTACGCAGTATTTT.

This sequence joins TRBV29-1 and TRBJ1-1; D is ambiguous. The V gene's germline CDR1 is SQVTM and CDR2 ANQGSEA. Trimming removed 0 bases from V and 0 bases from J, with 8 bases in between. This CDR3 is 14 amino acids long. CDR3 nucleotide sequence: TGCAGCGTTGAAGACCGACCTATGAACACTGAAGCTTTCTTT. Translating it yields CSVEDRPMNTEAFF. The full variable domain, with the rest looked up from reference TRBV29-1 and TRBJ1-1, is SAVISQKPSRDICQRGTSLTIQCQVDSQVTMMFWYRQQPGQSLTLIATANQGSEATYESGFVIDKFPISRPNLTFSTLTVSNMSPEDSSIYLCSVEDRPMNTEAFFGQGTRLTVV.